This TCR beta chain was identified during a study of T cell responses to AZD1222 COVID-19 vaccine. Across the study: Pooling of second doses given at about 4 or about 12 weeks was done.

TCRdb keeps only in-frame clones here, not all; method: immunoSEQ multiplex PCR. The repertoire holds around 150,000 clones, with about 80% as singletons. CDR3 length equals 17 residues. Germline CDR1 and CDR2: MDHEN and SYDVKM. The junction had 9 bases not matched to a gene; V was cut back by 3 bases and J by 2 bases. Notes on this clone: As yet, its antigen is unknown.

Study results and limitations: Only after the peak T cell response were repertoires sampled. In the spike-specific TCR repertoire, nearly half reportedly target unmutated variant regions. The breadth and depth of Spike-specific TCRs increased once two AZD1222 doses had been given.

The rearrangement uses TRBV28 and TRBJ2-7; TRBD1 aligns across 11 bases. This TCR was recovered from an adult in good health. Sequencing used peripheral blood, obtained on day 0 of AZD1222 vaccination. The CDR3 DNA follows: TGTGCCAGCAGTTTCCCCTCAATGGGACAGGGGGCCTACGAGCAGTACTTC. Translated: CASSFPSMGQGAYEQYF.